The subject of this entry is one T cell receptor beta chain. V dropped 0 bases and J dropped 7 bases, with 11 bases sitting between them. Germline assignment: CDR1 SGHRS and CDR2 YFSETQ. The CDR3 covers 14 residues. The entry originates in a study of control samples from healthy donors and cancer patients. The method was immunoSEQ multiplex PCR; TCRdb's version includes in-frame clones alone and lacks a portion of them. The sample shows over 150,000 clones, 94% of them seen only once. This clonotype originated in a man in his 60s with colorectal cancer. The chain employs TRBV5-1 and TRBJ1-5; no reliable D call. The sequenced sample consisted of PBMCs. The CDR3, as DNA: TGCGCCAGCAGCTTGGACGGGGTAGGCCAGCCCCAGCATTTT. Translating gives CASSLDGVGQPQHF. Complete variable domain (other parts from reference TRBV5-1 and TRBJ1-5): KAGVTQTPRYLIKTRGQQVTLSCSPISGHRSVSWYQQTPGQGLQFLFEYFSETQRNKGNFPGRFSGRQFSNSRSEMNVSTLELGDSALYLCASSLDGVGQPQHFGDGTRLSIL.